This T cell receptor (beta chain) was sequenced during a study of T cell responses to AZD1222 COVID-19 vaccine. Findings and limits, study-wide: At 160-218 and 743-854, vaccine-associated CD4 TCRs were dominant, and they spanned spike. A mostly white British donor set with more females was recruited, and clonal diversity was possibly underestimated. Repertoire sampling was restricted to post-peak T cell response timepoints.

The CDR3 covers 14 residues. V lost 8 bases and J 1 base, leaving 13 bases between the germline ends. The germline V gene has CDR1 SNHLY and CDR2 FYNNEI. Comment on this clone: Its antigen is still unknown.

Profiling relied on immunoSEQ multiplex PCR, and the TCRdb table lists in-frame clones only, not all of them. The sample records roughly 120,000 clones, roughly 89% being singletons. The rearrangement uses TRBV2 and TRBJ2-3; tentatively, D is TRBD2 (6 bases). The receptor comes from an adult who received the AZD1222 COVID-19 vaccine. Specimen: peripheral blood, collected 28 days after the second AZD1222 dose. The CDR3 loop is CASGYSGGTDTQYF. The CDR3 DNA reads TGTGCCAGCGGCTATAGCGGTGGCACAGATACGCAGTATTTT.